The entry below gives a single T cell receptor beta chain sequence along with its context. This CDR3 contains 19 residues. With 2 bases clipped from V and 1 base from J, the junction kept 13 bases outside the gene matches. Germline V gives CDR1 SGDLS, CDR2 YYNGEE. The data belong to a study of OX40 agonist ivuxolimab in advanced cancers. On the study more broadly: Patients were given ivuxolimab, an antibody that agonizes OX40 (CD134). Across the patients, intravenous ivuxolimab was delivered every 2 weeks at 0.01 to 10 mg/kg.

Patients were ruled out by autoimmune disease history or systemic immunosuppression. The data were produced by immunoSEQ multiplex PCR, yet TCRdb's version contains in-frame clones alone and is incomplete. The sample includes nearly 90,000 clones, about 83% of them seen just once. The sample in question was CD4+ or CD8+ T cells sorted from blood, obtained in a trial of the OX40 agonist ivuxolimab. The chain employs TRBV9 and TRBJ2-1; 9 bases map to TRBD2. This TCR was recovered from an adult with an advanced solid tumor such as melanoma, head and neck, liver or kidney cancer. CDR3 protein: CASSVRTSARMGSYNEQFF. CDR3 nucleotides: TGTGCCAGCAGCGTCCGGACTAGCGCAAGAATGGGGTCCTACAATGAGCAGTTCTTC.